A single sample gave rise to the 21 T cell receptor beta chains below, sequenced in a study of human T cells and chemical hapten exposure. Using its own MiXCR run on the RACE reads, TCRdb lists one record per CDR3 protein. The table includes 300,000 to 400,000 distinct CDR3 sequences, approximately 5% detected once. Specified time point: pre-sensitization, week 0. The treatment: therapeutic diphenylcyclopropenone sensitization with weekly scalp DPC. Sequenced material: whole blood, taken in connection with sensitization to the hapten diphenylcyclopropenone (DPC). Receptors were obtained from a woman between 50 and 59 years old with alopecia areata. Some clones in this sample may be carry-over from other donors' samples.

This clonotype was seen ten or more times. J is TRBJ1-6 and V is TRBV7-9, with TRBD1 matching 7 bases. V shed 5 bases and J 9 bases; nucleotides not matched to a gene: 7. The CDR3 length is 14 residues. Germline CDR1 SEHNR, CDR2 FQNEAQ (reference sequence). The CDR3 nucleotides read TGTGCCAGCAGCGACACAGGGGCTGGTTCACCCCTCCACTTT. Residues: CASSDTGAGSPLHF.

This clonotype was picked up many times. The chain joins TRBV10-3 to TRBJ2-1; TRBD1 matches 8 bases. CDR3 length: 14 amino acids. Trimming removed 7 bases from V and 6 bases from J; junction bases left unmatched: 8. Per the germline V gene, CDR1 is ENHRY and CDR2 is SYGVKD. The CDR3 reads CAIKETGVSNEQFF. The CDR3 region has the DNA TGTGCCATCAAAGAGACAGGGGTTTCCAATGAGCAGTTCTTC.

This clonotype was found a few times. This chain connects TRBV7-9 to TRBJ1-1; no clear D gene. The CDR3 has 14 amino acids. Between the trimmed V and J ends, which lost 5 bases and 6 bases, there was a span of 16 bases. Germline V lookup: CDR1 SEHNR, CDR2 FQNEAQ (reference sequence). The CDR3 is CASSPDAGLPEAFF. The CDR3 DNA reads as TGTGCCAGCAGCCCCGACGCAGGCCTACCTGAAGCTTTCTTT.

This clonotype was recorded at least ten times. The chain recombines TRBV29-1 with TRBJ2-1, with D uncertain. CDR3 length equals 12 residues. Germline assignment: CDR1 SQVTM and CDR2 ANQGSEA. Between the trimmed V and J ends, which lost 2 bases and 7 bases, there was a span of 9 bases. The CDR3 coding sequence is TGCAGCGTTGAACTACGTAAGAATGAGCAGTTCTTC. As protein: CSVELRKNEQFF.

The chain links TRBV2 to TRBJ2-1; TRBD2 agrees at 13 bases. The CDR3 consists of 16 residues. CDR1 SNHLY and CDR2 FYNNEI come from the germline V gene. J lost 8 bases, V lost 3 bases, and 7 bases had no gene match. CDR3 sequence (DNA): TGTGCCAGCAGTGAGGGATGGACTAGCGGGAGCGATGAGCAGTTCTTC. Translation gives CASSEGWTSGSDEQFF. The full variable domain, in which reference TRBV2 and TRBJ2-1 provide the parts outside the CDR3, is EPEVTQTPSHQVTQMGQEVILRCVPISNHLYFYWYRQILGQKVEFLVSFYNNEISEKSEIFDDQFSVERPDGSNFTLKIRSTKLEDSAMYFCASSEGWTSGSDEQFFGPGTRLTVL.

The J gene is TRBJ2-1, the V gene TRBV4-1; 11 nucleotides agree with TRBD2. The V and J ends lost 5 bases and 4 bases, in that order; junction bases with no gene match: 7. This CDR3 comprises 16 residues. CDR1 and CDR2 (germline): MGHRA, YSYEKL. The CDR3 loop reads CASSTGTSGAYNEQFF. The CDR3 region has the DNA TGCGCCAGCAGCACCGGGACTAGCGGCGCTTACAATGAGCAGTTCTTC.

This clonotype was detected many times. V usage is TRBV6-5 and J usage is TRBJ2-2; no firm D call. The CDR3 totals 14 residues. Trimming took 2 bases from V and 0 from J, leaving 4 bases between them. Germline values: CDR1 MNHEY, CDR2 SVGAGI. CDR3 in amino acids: CASSYTPNTGELFF. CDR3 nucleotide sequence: TGTGCCAGCAGTTACACCCCGAACACCGGGGAGCTGTTTTTT.

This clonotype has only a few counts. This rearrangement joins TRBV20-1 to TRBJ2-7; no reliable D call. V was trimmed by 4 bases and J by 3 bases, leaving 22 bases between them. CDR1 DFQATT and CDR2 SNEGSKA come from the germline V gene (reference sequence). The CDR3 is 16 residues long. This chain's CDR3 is CSATDLRDLPNYEQYF. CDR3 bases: TGCAGTGCTACCGACCTTAGAGACCTGCCTAACTACGAGCAGTACTTC.

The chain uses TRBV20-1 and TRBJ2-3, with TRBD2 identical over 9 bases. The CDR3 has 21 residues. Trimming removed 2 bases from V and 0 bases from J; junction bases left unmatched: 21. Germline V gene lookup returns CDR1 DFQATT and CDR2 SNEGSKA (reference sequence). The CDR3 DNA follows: TGCAGTGCTAGATTACTTAATAGGGACTATGGTACTAGCGGGAGCACAGATACGCAGTATTTT. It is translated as CSARLLNRDYGTSGSTDTQYF.

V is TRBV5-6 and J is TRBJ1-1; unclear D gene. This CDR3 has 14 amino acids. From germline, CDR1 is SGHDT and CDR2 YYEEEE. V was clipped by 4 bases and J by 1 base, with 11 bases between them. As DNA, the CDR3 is TGTGCCAGCAGCGGGGTTGGTCGGAACACTGAAGCTTTCTTT. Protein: CASSGVGRNTEAFF.

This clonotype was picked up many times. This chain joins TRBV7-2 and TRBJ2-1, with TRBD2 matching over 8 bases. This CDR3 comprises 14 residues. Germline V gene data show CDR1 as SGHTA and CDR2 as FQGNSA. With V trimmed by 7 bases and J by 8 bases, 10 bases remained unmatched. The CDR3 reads CASKTSGLSYEQFF. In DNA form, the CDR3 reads TGTGCCAGCAAAACTAGCGGTTTGTCCTATGAGCAGTTCTTC.

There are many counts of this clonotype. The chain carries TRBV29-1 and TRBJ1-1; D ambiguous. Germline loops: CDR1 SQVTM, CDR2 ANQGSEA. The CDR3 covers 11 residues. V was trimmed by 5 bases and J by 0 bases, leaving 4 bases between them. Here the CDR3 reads CSVLLNTEAFF. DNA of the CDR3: TGCAGCGTTCTCCTGAACACTGAAGCTTTCTTT.

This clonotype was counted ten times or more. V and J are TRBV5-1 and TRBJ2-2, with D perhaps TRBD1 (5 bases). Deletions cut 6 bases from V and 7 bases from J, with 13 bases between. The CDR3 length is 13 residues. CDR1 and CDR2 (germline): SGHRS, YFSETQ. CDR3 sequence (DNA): TGCGCCAGCAACCTGCAGGGTGTCGGGGAGCTGTTTTTT. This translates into CASNLQGVGELFF.

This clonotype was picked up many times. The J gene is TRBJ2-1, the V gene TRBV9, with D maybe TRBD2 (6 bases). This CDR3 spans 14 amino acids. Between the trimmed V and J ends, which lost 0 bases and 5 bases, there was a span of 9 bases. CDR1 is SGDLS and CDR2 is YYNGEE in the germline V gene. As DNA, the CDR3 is TGTGCCAGCAGCGTAGCGGGAGATCACAATGAGCAGTTCTTC. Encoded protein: CASSVAGDHNEQFF.

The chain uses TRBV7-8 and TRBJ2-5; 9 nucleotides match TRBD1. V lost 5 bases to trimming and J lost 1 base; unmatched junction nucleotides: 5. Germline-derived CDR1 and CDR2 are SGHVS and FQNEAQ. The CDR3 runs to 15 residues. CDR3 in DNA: TGTGCCAGCAGCAGGAGGGACAGGGCCCAAGAGACCCAGTACTTC. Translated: CASSRRDRAQETQYF.

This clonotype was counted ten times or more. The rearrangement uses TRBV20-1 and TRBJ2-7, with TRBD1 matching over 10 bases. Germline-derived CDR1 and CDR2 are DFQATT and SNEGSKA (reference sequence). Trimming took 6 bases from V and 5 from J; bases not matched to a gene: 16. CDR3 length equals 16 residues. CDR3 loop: CSAFGPPGTGADEQYF. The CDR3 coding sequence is TGCAGTGCCTTCGGACCTCCCGGGACAGGGGCAGACGAGCAGTACTTC.

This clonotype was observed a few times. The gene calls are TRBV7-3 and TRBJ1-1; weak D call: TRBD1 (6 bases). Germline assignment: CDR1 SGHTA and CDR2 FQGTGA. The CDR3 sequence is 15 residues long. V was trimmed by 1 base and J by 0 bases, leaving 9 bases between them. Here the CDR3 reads CASSLRRGMNTEAFF. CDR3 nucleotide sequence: TGTGCCAGCAGCTTAAGAAGGGGGATGAACACTGAAGCTTTCTTT. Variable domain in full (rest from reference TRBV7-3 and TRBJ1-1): GAGVSQTPSNKVTEKGKYVELRCDPISGHTALYWYRQSLGQGPEFLIYFQGTGAADDSGLPNDRFFAVRPEGSVSTLKIQRTERGDSAVYLCASSLRRGMNTEAFFGQGTRLTVV.

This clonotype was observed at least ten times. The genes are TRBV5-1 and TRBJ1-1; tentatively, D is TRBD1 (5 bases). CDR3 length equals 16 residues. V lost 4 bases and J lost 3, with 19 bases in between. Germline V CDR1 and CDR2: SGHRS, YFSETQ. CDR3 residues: CASSPGLWSLDTEAFF. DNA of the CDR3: TGCGCCAGCAGCCCGGGACTCTGGTCATTGGACACTGAAGCTTTCTTT.

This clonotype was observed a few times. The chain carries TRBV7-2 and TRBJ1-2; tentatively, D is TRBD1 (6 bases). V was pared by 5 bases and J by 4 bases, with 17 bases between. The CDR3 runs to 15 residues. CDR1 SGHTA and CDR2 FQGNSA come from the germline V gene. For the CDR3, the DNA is TGTGCCAGCAGCCCCAGTAGGGGGGCCGGCTATGGCTACACCTTC. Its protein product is CASSPSRGAGYGYTF.

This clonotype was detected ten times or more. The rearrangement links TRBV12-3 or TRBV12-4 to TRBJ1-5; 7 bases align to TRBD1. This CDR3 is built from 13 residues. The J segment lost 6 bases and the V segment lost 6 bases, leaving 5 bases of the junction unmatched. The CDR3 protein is CASSRTGTQPQHF. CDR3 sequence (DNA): TGTGCCAGCAGCCGGACAGGAACTCAGCCCCAGCATTTT.

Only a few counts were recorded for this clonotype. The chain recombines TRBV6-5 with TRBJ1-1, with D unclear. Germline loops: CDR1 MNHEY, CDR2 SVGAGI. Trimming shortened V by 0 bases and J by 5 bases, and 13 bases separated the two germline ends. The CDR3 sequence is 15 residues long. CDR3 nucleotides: TGTGCCAGCAGTTACTCGCCGGGCAGAGGGACTGAAGCTTTCTTT. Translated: CASSYSPGRGTEAFF.